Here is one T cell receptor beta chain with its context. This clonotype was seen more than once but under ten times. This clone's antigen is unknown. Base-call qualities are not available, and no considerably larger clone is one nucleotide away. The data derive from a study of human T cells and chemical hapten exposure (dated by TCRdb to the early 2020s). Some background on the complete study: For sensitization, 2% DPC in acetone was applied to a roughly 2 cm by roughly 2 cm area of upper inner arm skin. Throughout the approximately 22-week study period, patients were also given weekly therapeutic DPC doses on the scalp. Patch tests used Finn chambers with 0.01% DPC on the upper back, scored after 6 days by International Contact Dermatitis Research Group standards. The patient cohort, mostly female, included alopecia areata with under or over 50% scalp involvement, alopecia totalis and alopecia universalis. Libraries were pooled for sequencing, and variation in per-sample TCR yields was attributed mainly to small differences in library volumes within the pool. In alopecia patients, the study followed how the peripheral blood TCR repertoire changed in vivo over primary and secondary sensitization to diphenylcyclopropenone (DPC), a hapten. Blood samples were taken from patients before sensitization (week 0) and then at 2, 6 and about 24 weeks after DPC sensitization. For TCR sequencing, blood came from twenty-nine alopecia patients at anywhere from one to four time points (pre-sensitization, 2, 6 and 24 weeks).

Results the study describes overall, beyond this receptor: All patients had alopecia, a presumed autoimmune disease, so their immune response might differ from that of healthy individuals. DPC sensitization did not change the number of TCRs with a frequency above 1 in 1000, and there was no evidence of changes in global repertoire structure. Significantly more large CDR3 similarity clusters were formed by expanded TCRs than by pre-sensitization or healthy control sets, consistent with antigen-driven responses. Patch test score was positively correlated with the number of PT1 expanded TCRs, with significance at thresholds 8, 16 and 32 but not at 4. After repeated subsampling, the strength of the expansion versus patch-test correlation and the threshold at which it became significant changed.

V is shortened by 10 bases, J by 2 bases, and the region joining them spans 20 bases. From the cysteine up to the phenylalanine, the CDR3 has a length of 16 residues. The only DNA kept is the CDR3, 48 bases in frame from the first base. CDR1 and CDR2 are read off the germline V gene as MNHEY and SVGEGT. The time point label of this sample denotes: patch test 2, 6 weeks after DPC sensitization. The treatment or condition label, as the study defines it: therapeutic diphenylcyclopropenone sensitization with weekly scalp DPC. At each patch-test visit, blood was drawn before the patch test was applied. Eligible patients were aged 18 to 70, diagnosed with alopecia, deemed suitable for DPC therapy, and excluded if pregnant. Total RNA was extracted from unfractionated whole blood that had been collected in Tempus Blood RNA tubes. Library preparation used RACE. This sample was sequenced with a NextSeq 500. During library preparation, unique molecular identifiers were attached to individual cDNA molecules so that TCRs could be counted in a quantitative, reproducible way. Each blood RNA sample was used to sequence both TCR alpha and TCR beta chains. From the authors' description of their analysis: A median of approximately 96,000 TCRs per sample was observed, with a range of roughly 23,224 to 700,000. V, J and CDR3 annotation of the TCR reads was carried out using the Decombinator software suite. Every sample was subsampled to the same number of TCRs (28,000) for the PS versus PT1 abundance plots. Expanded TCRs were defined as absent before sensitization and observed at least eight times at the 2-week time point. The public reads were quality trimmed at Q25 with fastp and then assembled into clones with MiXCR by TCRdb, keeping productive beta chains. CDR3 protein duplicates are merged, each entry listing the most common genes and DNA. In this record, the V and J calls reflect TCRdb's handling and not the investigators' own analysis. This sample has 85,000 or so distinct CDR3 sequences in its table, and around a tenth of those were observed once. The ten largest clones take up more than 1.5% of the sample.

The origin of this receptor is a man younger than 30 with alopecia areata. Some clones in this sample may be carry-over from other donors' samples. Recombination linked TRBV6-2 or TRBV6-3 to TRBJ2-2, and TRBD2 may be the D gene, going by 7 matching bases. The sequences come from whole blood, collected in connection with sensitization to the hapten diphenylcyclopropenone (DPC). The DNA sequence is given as TGTGCCACCCTGAAAACGCGGGGGCCTAACACCGGGGAGCTGTTTTTT. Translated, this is CATLKTRGPNTGELFF.